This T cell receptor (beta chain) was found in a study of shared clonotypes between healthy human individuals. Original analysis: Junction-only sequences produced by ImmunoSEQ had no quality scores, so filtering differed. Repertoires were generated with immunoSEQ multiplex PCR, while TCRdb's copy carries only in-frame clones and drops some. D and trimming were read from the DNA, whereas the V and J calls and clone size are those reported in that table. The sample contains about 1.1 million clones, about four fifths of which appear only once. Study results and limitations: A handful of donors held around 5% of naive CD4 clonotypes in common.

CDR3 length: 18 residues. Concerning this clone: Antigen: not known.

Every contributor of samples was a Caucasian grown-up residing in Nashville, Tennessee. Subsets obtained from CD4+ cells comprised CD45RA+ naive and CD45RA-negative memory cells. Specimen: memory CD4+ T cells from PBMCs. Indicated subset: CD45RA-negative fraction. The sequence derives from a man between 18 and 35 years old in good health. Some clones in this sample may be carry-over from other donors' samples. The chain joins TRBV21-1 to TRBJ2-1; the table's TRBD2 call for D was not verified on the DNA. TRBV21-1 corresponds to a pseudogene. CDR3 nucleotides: TGTGCCAGCAGCAAAGAGAACTTGCGGGGGAGCTCCTACAATGAGCAGTTCTTC. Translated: CASSKENLRGSSYNEQFF.